These 2 T cell receptor beta chains originate from one sample sequenced in a study of blood T cell repertoires in COVID-19. TCRdb's copy holds only in-frame clones and misses some; the assay was immunoSEQ multiplex PCR. The sample has around 290,000 clones, around 90% seen once. Sequencing input: PBMCs or T cells enriched from blood (not recorded which). These TCRs come from a woman in her twenties or thirties who had recovered from COVID-19.

Here the CDR3 reads CASSRGLAGASYNEQFF. DNA of the CDR3: TGTGCCAGCAGCAGGGGACTAGCGGGAGCCTCCTACAATGAGCAGTTCTTC. The chain joins TRBV11-2 to TRBJ2-1; TRBD2 matches 14 bases. Trimming cost V 5 bases and J 0 bases; bases outside gene matches: 3. CDR3 length: 17 amino acids. Germline V gives CDR1 SGHAT, CDR2 FQNNGV.

This sequence joins TRBV19 and TRBJ2-7; 10 bases are a match to TRBD1. This CDR3 has 13 residues. With 8 bases clipped from V and 6 bases from J, the junction kept 7 bases outside the gene matches. Germline-derived CDR1 and CDR2 are LNHDA and SQIVND (reference sequence). Here the CDR3 reads CASRQGAKSEQYF. The CDR3 DNA reads TGTGCCAGTCGACAGGGGGCTAAGAGCGAGCAGTACTTC.